The entry below gives a single T cell receptor (beta chain) sequence along with its context. Which antigen it targets is not known. Per-base quality was not reported, and no clone a single base away is much larger than it. The sample comes from a study of CD8 T cells in Susac syndrome (dated by TCRdb to the late 2010s). In terms of the full investigation: Repertoire sequencing was used to test whether CD8+ T cell activation and differentiation in Susac syndrome was antigen driven. The investigation overall reported the following: The number of individuals in the TCR sequencing and HLA analysis was recognized as being relatively small.

High-throughput TCR beta sequencing profiled peripheral blood CD8+ and CD4+ T cells from healthy donors, Susac syndrome patients and multiple sclerosis patients. Treatment-naive patients with stable or active relapsing-remitting disease fulfilling revised McDonald criteria were used as multiple sclerosis controls. Bulk CD8+ and CD4+ T cells were purified by magnetic negative isolation, while CD8+ TEMRA cells were enriched using FACS. Blood was drawn into EDTA tubes, processed within 24 hours, and PBMCs were isolated by density gradient centrifugation. PBMCs intended for TCR sequencing were cryopreserved in liquid nitrogen and thawed later in a water bath at 37 degrees C. The sorted or isolated CD4+, CD8+ and CD8+ TEMRA cells reached a purity of at least 90%. RNA was extracted using the RNeasy kit, and roughly 0.5 to 1 ug of the RNA was reverse transcribed with random hexamers. The immunoSEQ multiplex PCR assay, covering 54 Vbeta and 13 Jbeta segments, was used to amplify TCR beta CDR3 regions. Bias from PCR amplification was corrected by using a synthetic template baseline for primer optimization and for computational correction. The authors' pipeline ran thus. Reads were annotated to V, D and J genes per IMGT and analyzed with immunoSEQ Analyzer, keeping only productive sequences. Clonality was computed as one minus Shannon entropy normalized by log2 of the number of productive unique sequences. For each patient and control, public and private clones were evaluated within the 100 most prevalent clones. Clones were defined as Susac-specific if absent from the healthy and MS cohorts, from 1052 published viral clones and from other ImmuneACCESS disease sequences. The public sequencing data were trimmed at Q25 with fastp and processed into clonotypes with MiXCR by TCRdb, which kept only in-frame beta chains. Records with the same CDR3 protein are collapsed into one entry carrying the most frequent genes and DNA. TCRdb, not the authors, supplied the V and J calls. The sample data list fewer than 150,000 distinct CDR3 sequences, and about 92% of these were observed just once. Of the sample, about 0.096% is held by the ten largest clones.

Sequencing used CD4+ T cells from PBMCs. The TCR sequence derives from a human donor with multiple sclerosis.

In nucleotides, the sequence is TGCGCCAGCAGCTTGGGCAGGGTAGGCCACGAGCAGTACTTC. Its amino acids are CASSLGRVGHEQYF. The rearrangement combines TRBV5-1 with TRBJ2-7, with TRBD1 tentatively as D gene (5 bases match). CDR3 length: 14 amino acids, cysteine to phenylalanine. The only DNA kept is the CDR3, 42 bases in frame from the first base. The junction shows trimming of 0 bases on V and 5 bases on J, plus 12 bases between the germline ends. CDR1 is given as SGHRS and CDR2 as YFSETQ, both from the germline V gene.